The 10 T cell receptor beta chains below all came from one sample that was sequenced in a study of multiple sclerosis patients with progressive multifocal leukoencephalopathy. As for time point: 6 to 7 months of natalizumab therapy. Only in-frame clones appear in the TCRdb table, and some are missing; sequencing was by immunoSEQ multiplex PCR. Among about 30,000 clones listed, roughly 91% were seen once. The material was PBMCs, obtained from a patient treated with natalizumab. These receptor sequences come from a human donor with multiple sclerosis.

The V gene is TRBV5-6, the J gene TRBJ2-1; the D is unclear. The CDR3 covers 18 residues. Trimming took off 0 bases at V and 4 bases at J, with 20 bases between the two ends. The germline V gene has CDR1 SGHDT and CDR2 YYEEEE. The CDR3 protein is CASSLEAGGRTVYNEQFF. The DNA for the CDR3 is TGTGCCAGCAGCTTGGAGGCAGGCGGACGAACTGTATACAATGAGCAGTTCTTC.

The CDR3 sequence is CSVTSAEVAQPYEQYF. The CDR3, as DNA: TGCAGTGTAACGAGCGCAGAGGTCGCCCAGCCCTACGAGCAGTACTTC. This sequence joins TRBV29-1 and TRBJ2-7; D remains unclear. Germline V lookup: CDR1 SQVTM, CDR2 ANQGSEA. The CDR3 loop spans 16 amino acids.

This clone was counted once. The CDR3 loop reads CASSPRRSLYNEQFF. The CDR3 DNA reads as TGCGCCAGCTCCCCGAGGAGAAGTCTTTACAATGAGCAGTTCTTC. V is TRBV5-1 and J is TRBJ2-1; D not certain. Trimming shortened V by 7 bases and J by 4 bases, and 18 bases separated the two germline ends. This CDR3 has 15 amino acids. CDR1 and CDR2 from the germline V gene are SGHRS and YFSETQ.

The chain is built from TRBV4-1 and TRBJ1-2, with 7 nucleotides matching TRBD1. With V trimmed by 0 bases and J by 4 bases, 2 bases remained unmatched. The CDR3 has 14 residues. The germline gives CDR1 MGHRA, CDR2 YSYEKL. DNA for the CDR3: TGCGCCAGCAGCCAAGATACAGGGGCCTATGGCTACACCTTC. Translating gives CASSQDTGAYGYTF.

This chain joins TRBV20-1 and TRBJ2-4; D call uncertain. The CDR3 sequence is 11 residues long. From germline, CDR1 is DFQATT and CDR2 SNEGSKA (reference sequence). The V gene lost 3 bases and the J gene lost 7 bases, with 7 bases spanning the gap. CDR3 bases: TGCAGTGCTAGTGCTGGGAACATTCAGTACTTC. Residues: CSASAGNIQYF.

This clone appeared a single time. The chain has TRBV29-1 and TRBJ1-1, with 7 bases matching TRBD1. The CDR3 totals 14 residues. Germline V gene sequence: CDR1 SQVTM, CDR2 ANQGSEA. V was pared by 6 bases and J by 7 bases, with 14 bases of the junction left unmatched. The CDR3 here is CSVVYRGGSGEAFF. The CDR3 DNA sequence: TGCAGCGTCGTTTACAGGGGAGGGAGCGGTGAAGCTTTCTTT.

This chain uses TRBV5-1 with TRBJ1-4, with no clear D. The CDR3 runs to 15 residues. The germline gives CDR1 SGHRS, CDR2 YFSETQ. The V and J ends lost 4 bases and 2 bases respectively, with 12 bases between them. CDR3 region: CASSHQLATNEKLFF. DNA of the CDR3: TGCGCCAGCAGCCACCAACTAGCGACTAATGAAAAACTGTTTTTT.

V and J are TRBV11-2 and TRBJ1-1; D is perhaps TRBD1 (5 bases). Germline V gives CDR1 SGHAT, CDR2 FQNNGV. The CDR3 contains 14 residues. V lost 1 base and J 1 base, leaving 7 bases between the germline ends. The CDR3 is CASSLGGGNTEAFF. The DNA of the CDR3 is TGTGCCAGCAGCTTAGGTGGGGGGAACACTGAAGCTTTCTTT.

In this sample, this clone turned up once. The gene calls are TRBV7-9 and TRBJ2-3; 7 nucleotides line up with TRBD2. CDR1 is SEHNR and CDR2 is FQNEAQ in the germline V gene (reference sequence). The trim removed 7 bases at V and 5 bases at J, leaving 12 bases unmatched. There are 15 residues in the CDR3. CDR3 sequence (DNA): TGTGCCAGCACCCTAGCGGAGGGTTTAAAAGATACGCAGTATTTT. This codes for CASTLAEGLKDTQYF. Complete variable domain (other parts from reference TRBV7-9 and TRBJ2-3): DTGVSQNPRHKITKRGQNVTFRCDPISEHNRLYWYRQTLGQGPEFLTYFQNEAQLEKSRLLSDRFSAERPKGSFSTLEIQRTEQGDSAMYLCASTLAEGLKDTQYFGPGTRLTVL.

This sequence joins TRBV28 and TRBJ2-7; D could derive from TRBD1 or TRBD2 (5 bases each). The CDR3 is made up of 15 amino acids. Per germline, CDR1 MDHEN and CDR2 SYDVKM. V lost 6 bases and J 5 bases, leaving 20 bases between the germline ends. CDR3 coding DNA: TGTGCCAGCAGCCCTGTAGGTCTAGGGACCCACGAGCAGTACTTC. This translates into CASSPVGLGTHEQYF.